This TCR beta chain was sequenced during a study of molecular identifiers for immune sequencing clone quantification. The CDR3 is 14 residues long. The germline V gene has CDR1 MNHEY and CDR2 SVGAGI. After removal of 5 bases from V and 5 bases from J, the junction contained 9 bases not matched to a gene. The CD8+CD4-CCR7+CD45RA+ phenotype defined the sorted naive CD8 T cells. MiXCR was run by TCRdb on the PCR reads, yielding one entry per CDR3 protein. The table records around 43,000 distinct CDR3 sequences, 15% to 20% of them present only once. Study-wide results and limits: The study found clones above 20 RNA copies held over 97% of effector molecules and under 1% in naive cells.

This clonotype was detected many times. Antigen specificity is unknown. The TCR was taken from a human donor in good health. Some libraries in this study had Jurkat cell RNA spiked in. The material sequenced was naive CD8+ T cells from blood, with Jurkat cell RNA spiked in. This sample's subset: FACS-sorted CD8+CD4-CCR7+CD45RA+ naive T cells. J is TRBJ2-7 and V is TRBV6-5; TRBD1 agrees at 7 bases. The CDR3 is CASSTQGDRDEQYF. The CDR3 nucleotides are TGTGCCAGCAGTACTCAGGGGGACAGAGACGAGCAGTACTTC.